The following is a TCR beta chain sequence with its context. The target antigen is unknown. The CDR3 has 16 amino acids. Germline values: CDR1 LGHNA, CDR2 YSLEER. The V segment lost 0 bases and the J segment 5 bases; nucleotides outside the gene matches: 8. These data originate in a study of T cell responses to AZD1222 COVID-19 vaccine. TCRdb keeps only in-frame clones here, not all; method: immunoSEQ multiplex PCR. The table shows fewer than 250,000 clones, with 85% to 95% occurring only once. Notes on the study in general: Just a handful of people given AZD1222 tested seropositive at baseline. Reportedly, close to half of spike-specific TCRs are directed against unmutated variant regions. A mostly white British donor set with more females was recruited, and clonal diversity was possibly underestimated.

The starting material was peripheral blood, obtained on day 0 of MenACWY control vaccination. This TCR derives from an adult in good health. J is TRBJ2-3 and V is TRBV4-3; TRBD2 aligns across 7 bases. The CDR3 DNA reads as TGCGCCAGCAGCCAAGATTTGGGGGGGGGACTAGATACGCAGTATTTT. Translated, it gives CASSQDLGGGLDTQYF.